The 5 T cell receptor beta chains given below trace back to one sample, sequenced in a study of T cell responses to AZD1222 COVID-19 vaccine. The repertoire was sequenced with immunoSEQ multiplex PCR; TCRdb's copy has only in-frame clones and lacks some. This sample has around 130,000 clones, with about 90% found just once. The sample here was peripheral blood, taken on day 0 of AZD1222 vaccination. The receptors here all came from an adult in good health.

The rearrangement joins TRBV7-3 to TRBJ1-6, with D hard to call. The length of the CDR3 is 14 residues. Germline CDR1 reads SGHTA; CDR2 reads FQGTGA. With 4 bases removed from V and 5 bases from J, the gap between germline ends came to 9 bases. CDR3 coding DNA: TGTGCCAGCAGCTCCGGGAGTAATAATTCACCCCTCCACTTT. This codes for CASSSGSNNSPLHF.

The CDR3 DNA sequence: TGTGCCAGCAGCTTAGGACTAGCGGGGGGTGGTAATGAGCAGTTCTTC. Residues: CASSLGLAGGGNEQFF. This sequence joins TRBV7-9 and TRBJ2-1; TRBD2 matches 13 bases. This CDR3 spans 16 amino acids. Trimming removed 1 base from V and 7 bases from J; junction bases left unmatched: 4. Germline assignment: CDR1 SEHNR and CDR2 FQNEAQ (reference sequence).

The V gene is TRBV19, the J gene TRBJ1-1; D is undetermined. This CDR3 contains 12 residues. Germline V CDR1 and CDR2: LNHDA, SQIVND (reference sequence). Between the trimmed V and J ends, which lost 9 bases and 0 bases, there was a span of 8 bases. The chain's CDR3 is CASVTLNTEAFF. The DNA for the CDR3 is TGTGCCAGCGTAACACTGAACACTGAAGCTTTCTTT.

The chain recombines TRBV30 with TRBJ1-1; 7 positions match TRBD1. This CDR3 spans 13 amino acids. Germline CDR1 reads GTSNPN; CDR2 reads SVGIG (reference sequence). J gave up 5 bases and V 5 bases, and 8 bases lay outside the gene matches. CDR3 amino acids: CAWDRDLGTEAFF. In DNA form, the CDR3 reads TGTGCCTGGGACAGGGACTTAGGGACTGAAGCTTTCTTT. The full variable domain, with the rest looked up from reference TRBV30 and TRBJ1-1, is SQTIHQWPATLVQPVGSPLSLECTVEGTSNPNLYWYRQAAGRGLQLLFYSVGIGQISSEVPQNLSASRPQDRQFILSSKKLLLSDSGFYLCAWDRDLGTEAFFGQGTRLTVV.

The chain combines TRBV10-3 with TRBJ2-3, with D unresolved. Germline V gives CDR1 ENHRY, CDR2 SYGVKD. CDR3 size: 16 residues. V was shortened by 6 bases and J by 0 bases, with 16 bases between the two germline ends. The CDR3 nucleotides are TGTGCCATCAGACTCGACCCGAAGACTAGCACAGATACGCAGTATTTT. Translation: CAIRLDPKTSTDTQYF.